Included here is one TCR beta chain sequence, with context. Its antigen remains unknown. Profiling relied on immunoSEQ multiplex PCR, and the TCRdb table lists in-frame clones only, not all of them. The data show 78,000 or so clones, roughly 86% seen once. The data are from a study of OX40 agonist ivuxolimab in advanced cancers. Study context: Anti-PD-1, anti-PD-L1 or anti-CTLA-4 therapy given earlier was allowed, and over 35% had some. Patients achieving partial responses numbered three: one hepatocellular carcinoma case and two cutaneous melanoma cases. General study points: Clonal expansion in partial responders at 0.1-3.0 mg/kg ranked among the lowest. At doses 0.1 to 3.0 mg/kg, CD4+ and CD8+ clones expanded.

The V and J ends lost 6 bases and 8 bases respectively, with 16 bases between them. The CDR3 is 14 residues long. Germline loops: CDR1 MNHNS, CDR2 SASEGT. The source material was CD4+ or CD8+ T cells sorted from blood, sampled in a trial of the OX40 agonist ivuxolimab. This receptor was identified in an adult with an advanced solid tumor such as melanoma, head and neck, liver or kidney cancer. J is TRBJ1-4 and V is TRBV6-1; perhaps TRBD1 as D (5 bases). The CDR3 sequence is CASRIWEGPEKLFF. DNA of the CDR3: TGTGCCAGCAGAATTTGGGAGGGACCCGAAAAACTGTTTTTT.